This T cell receptor (beta chain) was sequenced during a study of response to subunit inactivated influenza vaccine. This clonotype was seen at least ten times. Its antigen is currently unknown. Whole-study results and caveats: Seasonal influenza vaccination, on each occasion, was suggested by the authors to recruit few new T cells.

The length of the CDR3 is 16 residues. The V end was cut by 0 bases, the J end by 7 bases, with 15 bases between. Germline CDR1 LGHNA, CDR2 YSLEER. TCRdb ran MiXCR on the RT-PCR reads and lists one entry per CDR3 protein. Here the sample spans 500,000 to 600,000 distinct CDR3 sequences, 14% being singletons. The receptor's source is a man in his fifties who received an inactivated influenza vaccine. This sample comprised PBMCs from blood, obtained 11 to 12 days after vaccination. This chain connects TRBV4-3 to TRBJ2-2, with D perhaps given as TRBD1 or TRBD2 (6 bases each). CDR3 sequence reads: CASSQDGGAQVGELFF. CDR3 bases: TGCGCCAGCAGCCAAGACGGGGGCGCCCAGGTCGGGGAGCTGTTTTTT.